This is a list of T cell receptor beta chains from one sample in a study of blood T cell repertoires in COVID-19. Method: immunoSEQ multiplex PCR; TCRdb's copy keeps in-frame clones and lacks some. Found here are approximately 270,000 clones, approximately 91% of them singletons; the top ten hold more than 1%. The sample consisted of PBMCs or T cells enriched from blood (not recorded which). These receptor sequences come from a human donor in a cohort exposed to, infected with or recovered from COVID-19 (not recorded which). The donor label of this sample is uncertain. Each CDR3 is given with its conserved first and last residue. The D gene is left open where the match is weak. Rows give clone size only sometimes, using once, few, many, or a class for an expanded clone.

J gene | D gene | V gene | clone size | CDR3 DNA | CDR3 protein
TRBJ2-5 | TRBD1 | TRBV19 | NA | TGTGCCAGTACCATCGGGACAGGGGGAGAGACCCAGTACTTC | CASTIGTGGETQYF
TRBJ1-1 | NA | TRBV2 | NA | TGTGCCAGCAGTGGCCGGGTTGGGAACACTGAAGCTTTCTTT | CASSGRVGNTEAFF
TRBJ1-1 | NA | TRBV2 | NA | TGTGCCAGCAAGACACAGGGCACTGAAGCTTTCTTT | CASKTQGTEAFF
TRBJ1-6 | TRBD1 | TRBV7-9 | once | TGTGCCAGCAGCACCGAGGGGGCGCTTTCTAGATCACCCCTCCACTTT | CASSTEGALSRSPLHF
TRBJ1-6 | NA | TRBV14 | NA | TGTGCCAGCAGCCAAGCACAGGGAAATTCACCCCTCCACTTT | CASSQAQGNSPLHF
TRBJ1-5 | NA | TRBV19 | NA | TGTGCCAGTAGTTCGGGACTTCGATCCCCATATAGCAATCAGCCCCAGCATTTT | CASSSGLRSPYSNQPQHF
TRBJ1-3 | TRBD1 | TRBV30 | NA | TGTGCCTGGAGTCCTTGGACAGGGAGTGAAAACACCATATATTTT | CAWSPWTGSENTIYF
TRBJ1-4 | TRBD1 | TRBV3-1/TRBV3-2 | NA | TGTGCCAGCAGCCAACAGGGGGCGGATGAAAAACTGTTTTTT | CASSQQGADEKLFF
TRBJ2-7 | TRBD1 | TRBV2 | NA | TGTGCCAGCAGTGAACTAACATCGGGGACAGGGACCTACGAGCAGTACTTC | CASSELTSGTGTYEQYF
TRBJ2-3 | NA | TRBV20-1 | NA | TGCAGTGCTTCGGTAAATACGCAGTATTTT | CSASVNTQYF
TRBJ1-1 | NA | TRBV30 | NA | TGTGCCTGGAGTGTGGTAGAGAACACTGAAGCTTTCTTT | CAWSVVENTEAFF
TRBJ2-3 | TRBD2 | TRBV9 | NA | TGTGCCAGCAGCCTTAGCGGGGGGGCATCAGCAGATACGCAGTATTTT | CASSLSGGASADTQYF
TRBJ1-2 | TRBD1 | TRBV7-9 | once | TGTGCCAGCAGCCCAATTCGACAGGGTCCTAACTATGGCTACACCTTC | CASSPIRQGPNYGYTF
TRBJ1-6 | TRBD1 | TRBV5-4 | NA | TGTGCCAGCTACGACACAGGGGTCGACTCACCCCTCCACTTT | CASYDTGVDSPLHF
TRBJ2-5 | TRBD2 | TRBV29-1 | NA | TGCAGCGTTGTAGGACTAGCGGGGGGCTTACTCCAAGAGACCCAGTACTTC | CSVVGLAGGLLQETQYF
TRBJ1-2 | TRBD1 | TRBV25-1 | once | TGTGCCAGCAGTGGCACAGGGGGCGCAACTGGCTACACCTTC | CASSGTGGATGYTF
TRBJ1-2 | NA | TRBV4-2 | NA | TGTGCCAGCAGCCAAGAATCGGGATCGGGGGGACGTGGCTACACCTTC | CASSQESGSGGRGYTF
TRBJ2-3 | NA | TRBV6-4 | few | TGTGCCAGCAGTGACTCGAATGAGGGAGCCAGGGATACGCAGTATTTT | CASSDSNEGARDTQYF
TRBJ2-1 | NA | TRBV3-1/TRBV3-2 | once | TGTGCCAGCAGCTCCGGGGTAGGGCAGTTCTTC | CASSSGVGQFF
TRBJ2-3 | TRBD2 | TRBV7-3 | NA | TGTGCCAGCAGCGCGGGCGGGGGTGGCACAGATACGCAGTATTTT | CASSAGGGGTDTQYF
TRBJ2-3 | TRBD2 | TRBV2 | NA | TGTGCCAGCAGTGCGGTGGGGAGCGGGGGGGGCACAGATACGCAGTATTTT | CASSAVGSGGGTDTQYF
TRBJ2-7 | NA | TRBV13 | NA | TGTGCCAGCAGGGAAAACAACAGGGATTACGAGCAGTACTTC | CASRENNRDYEQYF
TRBJ2-7 | TRBD1 | TRBV29-1 | NA | TGCAGCGTTGAAGCCTGGGACAGCCTCTGGATGTCATACGAGCAGTACTTC | CSVEAWDSLWMSYEQYF
TRBJ2-1 | TRBD2 | TRBV5-1 | NA | TGCGCCAGCAGGCTAGCGGGGGGTCACGATGAGCAGTTCTTC | CASRLAGGHDEQFF
TRBJ2-5 | TRBD2 | TRBV5-6 | NA | TGTGCCAGCAGCGTAACTAGCGGGGGGAGAGGAGAGACCCAGTACTTC | CASSVTSGGRGETQYF
TRBJ2-7 | NA | TRBV6-5 | NA | TGTGCCAGCAGGGGGGGACCGTACGAGCAGTACTTC | CASRGGPYEQYF
TRBJ1-2 | NA | TRBV29-1 | NA | TGCAGCGTTGTCAACAGGGATGGCTACACCTTC | CSVVNRDGYTF
TRBJ2-1 | TRBD2 | TRBV29-1 | NA | TGCAGCGTTACAACGGGGGGGCAGGAGAATGAGCAGTTCTTC | CSVTTGGQENEQFF
TRBJ2-1 | TRBD2 | TRBV9 | NA | TGTGCCAGCAGCCCTCGGACTAGCGGGGGGGCGAATGAGCAGTTCTTC | CASSPRTSGGANEQFF
TRBJ2-1 | TRBD1 | TRBV9 | NA | TGTGCCAGCAGCGTAGACGGACCGCAGGGGGTAAGAAATGAGCAGTTCTTC | CASSVDGPQGVRNEQFF
TRBJ2-3 | TRBD1 | TRBV27 | NA | TGTGCCAGCAGTTTCGAGGGGCAGGGGGCGGCAGATACGCAGTATTTT | CASSFEGQGAADTQYF
TRBJ1-2 | TRBD1 | TRBV12-3/TRBV12-4 | NA | TGTGCCAGCAGCTCCGACAGGGTCTATGGCTACACCTTC | CASSSDRVYGYTF
TRBJ1-2 | TRBD1 | TRBV18 | NA | TGTGCCAGCTCACCACCCACGACAGGGACTAACTATGGCTACACCTTC | CASSPPTTGTNYGYTF
TRBJ2-7 | TRBD1 | TRBV7-2 | NA | TGTGCCAGCAGCCTAGACCGGGACAGGGGATACGAGCAGTACTTC | CASSLDRDRGYEQYF
TRBJ1-2 | TRBD1 | TRBV28 | once | TGTGCCAGCAGTTTTCCAGGACAGGGGGGCTATGGCTACACCTTC | CASSFPGQGGYGYTF
TRBJ1-2 | TRBD1 | TRBV6-5 | NA | TGTGCCAGCAGTCCCGACAGGGGATATGGCTACACCTTC | CASSPDRGYGYTF
TRBJ1-5 | NA | TRBV5-6 | NA | TGTGCCAGCAGCGGGGGCCGTGGGGCGAGTCAGCCCCAGCATTTT | CASSGGRGASQPQHF
TRBJ1-5 | TRBD1 | TRBV30 | NA | TGTGCCTGGAGTCGGACAGGGCTTCAGCCCCAGCATTTT | CAWSRTGLQPQHF
TRBJ2-1 | NA | TRBV4-2 | NA | TGTGCCAGCAGCCAAGATAAACTGCATTCGTACAATGAGCAGTTCTTC | CASSQDKLHSYNEQFF
TRBJ2-7 | NA | TRBV5-4 | NA | TGTGCCAGCAGAAGGGACACCTCCTACGAGCAGTACTTC | CASRRDTSYEQYF
TRBJ1-6 | NA | TRBV23-1 | NA | TGCGCCAGCCCTGCCGCCAGGGAAATTTCACCCCTCCACTTT | CASPAAREISPLHF
TRBJ2-5 | TRBD1 | TRBV18 | NA | TGTGCCAGCTCACCACAAGGGACAGGATACCGATTGGAGACCCAGTACTTC | CASSPQGTGYRLETQYF
TRBJ2-3 | TRBD2 | TRBV24-1 | NA | TGTGCCACCAGTGATTCCCGGGGGGGGACTAGCACAGATACGCAGTATTTT | CATSDSRGGTSTDTQYF
TRBJ1-1 | NA | TRBV15 | NA | TGTGCCACCAGCGGGAGGGTCAGGATGAACACTGAAGCTTTCTTT | CATSGRVRMNTEAFF
TRBJ1-2 | TRBD1 | TRBV5-1 | NA | TGCGCCAGCAGCTGGGGGGAACTGACAGGGGGCCGGTACGGCTATGGCTACACCTTC | CASSWGELTGGRYGYGYTF
TRBJ1-5 | NA | TRBV19 | NA | TGTGCCAGTAGTCCTACCGGGATGGTTGGCAATCAGCCCCAGCATTTT | CASSPTGMVGNQPQHF
TRBJ2-3 | NA | TRBV27 | NA | TGTGCCAGCAGTTTATCGTCTAGGGGTACGCATACGCAGTATTTT | CASSLSSRGTHTQYF
TRBJ1-1 | NA | TRBV7-9 | NA | TGTGCCAGCAGCCGGGTGGGAGTCGCTGAAGCTTTCTTT | CASSRVGVAEAFF
TRBJ1-2 | NA | TRBV29-1 | NA | TGCAGCGTTGAGTGGGGAGAGAACTATGGCTACACCTTC | CSVEWGENYGYTF
TRBJ1-4 | NA | TRBV2 | NA | TGTGCCCGCTCTTCGGGTGAGGGAGGGGCTAATGAAAAACTGTTTTTT | CARSSGEGGANEKLFF
TRBJ1-3 | TRBD1 | TRBV18 | NA | TGTGCCAGCTCACCACCGACTGGGACAGGGTCTGGAAACACCATATATTTT | CASSPPTGTGSGNTIYF
TRBJ2-7 | NA | TRBV10-2 | NA | TGCGCCAGCAGTGAGATCCGGGGGACCTCTCGAGAGCAGTACTTC | CASSEIRGTSREQYF
TRBJ2-2 | NA | TRBV11-3 | NA | TGTGCCAGCAGCAGAGACCAGGGAGGCACCGGGGAGCTGTTTTTT | CASSRDQGGTGELFF
TRBJ1-1 | NA | TRBV5-1 | NA | TGCGCCAGCAGCATGGACGGGAACACTGAAGCTTTCTTT | CASSMDGNTEAFF
TRBJ2-4 | NA | TRBV9 | NA | TGTGCCAGCAGCGTAGAGGGGGACCCCAAAAACATTCAGTACTTC | CASSVEGDPKNIQYF
TRBJ1-4 | NA | TRBV5-1 | NA | TGCGCCAGCAGCTTGGGAGCTGCAACTAATGAAAAACTGTTTTTT | CASSLGAATNEKLFF
TRBJ2-7 | NA | TRBV6-2/TRBV6-3 | few | TGTGCCAGCAGTGGACTCCCACCCCGTTACGAGCAGTACTTC | CASSGLPPRYEQYF
TRBJ2-7 | TRBD2 | TRBV7-2 | NA | TGTGCCAGCAGAGAACCTAGCGGGGACAACCCCTACGAGCAGTACTTC | CASREPSGDNPYEQYF
TRBJ2-4 | NA | TRBV21-1 | NA | TGTGCCAGCAGCAAAGACAACAGGGAAAACATTCAGTACTTC | CASSKDNRENIQYF
TRBJ1-1 | NA | TRBV19 | once | TGTGCCAGTAGTTGGGGGCCGACGGACACTGAAGCTTTCTTT | CASSWGPTDTEAFF